The rows below give T cell receptor beta chains drawn from one sample of a study of OX40 agonist ivuxolimab in advanced cancers. Profiling relied on immunoSEQ multiplex PCR, and the TCRdb table lists in-frame clones only, not all of them. Here the sample spans 95,000 to 150,000 clones, about 93% being singletons. The sample here was CD4+ or CD8+ T cells sorted from blood, taken in a trial of the OX40 agonist ivuxolimab. These receptors were collected from an adult with an advanced solid tumor such as melanoma, head and neck, liver or kidney cancer. CDR3s include the opening cysteine and the closing phenylalanine or tryptophan. A D gene is named only where the DNA matches it firmly. Clone size is not always given. Where it is, it says once, few, many or a class for expanded clones.

TRBJ2-4,TRBD1,once,TRBV27,CASSLSRTGDIQYF,TGTGCCAGCAGTTTATCGAGAACAGGGGACATTCAGTACTTC
TRBJ1-3,TRBD1,-,TRBV7-6,CASSLVQGQVGNTIYF,TGTGCCAGCAGCTTAGTACAGGGGCAGGTTGGAAACACCATATATTTT
TRBJ1-1,-,-,TRBV18,CASSPDPEVTEAFF,TGTGCCAGCTCACCGGACCCGGAGGTCACTGAAGCTTTCTTT
TRBJ1-1,TRBD1,-,TRBV18,CASSPGTGGTEAFF,TGTGCCAGCTCACCCGGGACAGGGGGCACTGAAGCTTTCTTT
TRBJ2-1,TRBD2,-,TRBV19,CASNRGGAYNEQFF,TGTGCCAGCAACCGCGGGGGGGCCTACAATGAGCAGTTCTTC
TRBJ2-3,-,-,TRBV9,CASSLATRGRLTDTQYF,TGTGCCAGCAGCCTTGCGACCAGGGGGAGGTTGACAGATACGCAGTATTTT
TRBJ2-3,-,-,TRBV11-3,CASSGGQTQSEDTQYF,TGTGCCAGCAGCGGCGGACAGACTCAATCGGAGGATACGCAGTATTTT
TRBJ1-2,-,once,TRBV2,CASSITRAGVNYGYTF,TGTGCCAGCAGTATAACCCGGGCAGGGGTGAACTATGGCTACACCTTC
TRBJ2-2,TRBD1,-,TRBV7-8,CASSPLGTGHGELFF,TGTGCCAGCAGCCCATTGGGGACAGGGCACGGGGAGCTGTTTTTT
TRBJ1-5,-,-,TRBV27,CASSFLGQPQHF,TGTGCCAGCAGTTTTCTGGGTCAGCCCCAGCATTTT
TRBJ2-7,TRBD2,-,TRBV6-6,CASSYSGRASGEQYF,TGTGCCAGCAGTTATTCCGGGAGGGCCTCGGGGGAGCAGTACTTC
TRBJ1-5,TRBD1,-,TRBV18,CASSSTGSQHF,TGTGCCAGCTCATCGACAGGGTCCCAGCATTTT
TRBJ2-1,TRBD1,-,TRBV4-3,CASSRQGWGYNEQFF,TGCGCCAGCAGCCGACAGGGGTGGGGCTACAATGAGCAGTTCTTC
TRBJ2-5,TRBD2,-,TRBV6-1,CASSEGGSGRTQYF,TGTGCCAGCAGTGAAGGGGGTAGCGGGAGAACCCAGTACTTC
TRBJ2-1,-,-,TRBV19,CASSEIFGAVNEQFF,TGTGCCAGTAGTGAAATATTCGGGGCCGTGAATGAGCAGTTCTTC
TRBJ2-1,-,-,TRBV11-1,CASSLQIPYNEQFF,TGTGCCAGCAGCTTGCAGATCCCCTACAATGAGCAGTTCTTC
TRBJ2-2,-,-,TRBV5-4,CASSPGHRTGELFF,TGTGCCAGCAGCCCCGGACATCGCACCGGGGAGCTGTTTTTT
TRBJ2-5,TRBD2,-,TRBV5-1,CASSTGLAGRYQETQYF,TGCGCCAGCAGCACCGGACTAGCGGGGAGGTACCAAGAGACCCAGTACTTC
TRBJ2-1,-,-,TRBV29-1,CSVSSVSYNEQFF,TGCAGCGTGTCTAGCGTGTCCTACAATGAGCAGTTCTTC